This TCR beta chain is from a study of cytomegalovirus exposure and HLA in healthy donors. Whole-study results and caveats: It was fewer than 200 TCR beta chains that were listed as cytomegalovirus-associated.

With 60 Vbeta and 13 Jbeta primers, the PCR was carried out. Method: immunoSEQ multiplex PCR; TCRdb's copy keeps in-frame clones and lacks some. The sample records about 120,000 clones, roughly 80% being singletons. Turning to this clone: Its cognate antigen is unknown.

What was sequenced was PBMCs. The clonotype originates from a man aged 55 to 70 in good health and CMV-seropositive.

CDR3 coding DNA: TGTGCCAGCAGTCCTTCTCCGGACATGAACACTGAAGCTTTCTTT. Its protein product is CASSPSPDMNTEAFF. The J gene is TRBJ1-1, the V gene TRBV28; D is perhaps TRBD1 (5 bases). CDR1 is MDHEN, CDR2 SYDVKM, per germline. Deletions cut 5 bases from V and 0 bases from J, with 13 bases between. The CDR3 is 15 residues long.